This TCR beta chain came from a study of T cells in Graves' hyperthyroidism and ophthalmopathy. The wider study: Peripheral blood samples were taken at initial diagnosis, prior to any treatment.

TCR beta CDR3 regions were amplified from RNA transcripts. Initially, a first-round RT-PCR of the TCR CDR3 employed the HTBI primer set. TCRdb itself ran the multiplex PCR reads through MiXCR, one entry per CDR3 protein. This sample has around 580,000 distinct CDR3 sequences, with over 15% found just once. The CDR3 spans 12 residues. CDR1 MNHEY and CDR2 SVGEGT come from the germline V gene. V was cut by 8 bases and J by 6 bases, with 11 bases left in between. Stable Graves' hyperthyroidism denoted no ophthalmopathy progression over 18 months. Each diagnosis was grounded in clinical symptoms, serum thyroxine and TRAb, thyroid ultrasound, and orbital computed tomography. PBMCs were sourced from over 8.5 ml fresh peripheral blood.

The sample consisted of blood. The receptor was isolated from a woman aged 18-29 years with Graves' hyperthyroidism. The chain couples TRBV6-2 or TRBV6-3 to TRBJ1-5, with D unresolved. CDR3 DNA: TGTGCCAGCTTAAGCCTTGGTCAGCCCCAGCATTTT. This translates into CASLSLGQPQHF.